These 9 T cell receptor beta chains were sequenced from one sample in a study of shared T cell receptors in the human thymus (dated by TCRdb to the early 2020s). Libraries came from the immunoSEQ multiplex PCR assay. Held by TCRdb, this immuneACCESS table contains in-frame sequences only and omits some clones. Under half of the omission traces to an unresolved V gene where checked; the cause of the rest is unknown. The sample includes more than 300,000 clones, with 95% observed a single time. The ten most abundant clones make up roughly 0.02% of the sample. Sequenced input: thymocytes. The source of these receptors is a human donor.

J is TRBJ2-3 and V is TRBV21-1; TRBD2, as called in the table, went unchecked against the DNA. TRBV21-1 has pseudogene status. This CDR3 has 15 amino acids. The CDR3 DNA reads as TGTGCCAGCAGCATACCGAGCGGGAGAGCAGATACGCAGTATTTT. As protein: CASSIPSGRADTQYF.

The CDR3, as DNA: TGTGCCAGCAGCTGGCCGGGACTAGCGGGAGTCGAGCAGTACTTC. As protein: CASSWPGLAGVEQYF. The chain recombines TRBV5-6 with TRBJ2-7, with 14 bases aligning to TRBD2. Trimming at V came to 3 bases and at J to 6 bases, leaving 5 bases not matched to a gene. CDR3 length: 15 residues. Germline V gives CDR1 SGHDT, CDR2 YYEEEE.

This clone was seen a single time. The chain has TRBV27 and TRBJ1-4; D gene uncertain. The CDR3 covers 16 residues. V lost 4 bases and J 6 bases, leaving 18 bases between the germline ends. The germline gives CDR1 MNHEY, CDR2 SMNVEV (reference sequence). DNA for the CDR3: TGTGCCAGCAGTTCCCAATCAGAGTCCACGGATGAAAAACTGTTTTTT. Protein product: CASSSQSESTDEKLFF.

The gene calls are TRBV7-9 and TRBJ2-3; 12 nucleotides line up with TRBD2. The CDR3 has 16 residues. The germline V gene encodes CDR1 SEHNR and CDR2 FQNEAQ (reference sequence). With 4 bases clipped from V and 5 bases from J, the junction kept 7 bases outside the gene matches. In DNA form, the CDR3 reads TGTGCCAGCAGCTCTCCCCTAGCGGGAGGGGTAGATACGCAGTATTTT. Its translation is CASSSPLAGGVDTQYF. The full variable domain, its missing parts supplied by reference TRBV7-9 and TRBJ2-3, is DTGVSQNPRHKITKRGQNVTFRCDPISEHNRLYWYRQTLGQGPEFLTYFQNEAQLEKSRLLSDRFSAERPKGSFSTLEIQRTEQGDSAMYLCASSSPLAGGVDTQYFGPGTRLTVL.

The chain employs TRBV4-2 and TRBJ2-3, with a possible D match to TRBD1 (5 bases). Trimming took 0 bases from V and 3 from J, leaving 22 bases between them. The CDR3 has 19 amino acids. Germline V gene lookup returns CDR1 LGHNA and CDR2 YNFKEQ. The CDR3 here is CASSQDGPPRAGKTDTQYF. Here the CDR3 DNA reads TGTGCCAGCAGCCAAGACGGCCCCCCACGGGCAGGGAAGACAGATACGCAGTATTTT.

This clone appeared once. This chain uses TRBV5-1 with TRBJ2-1; no definite D call. CDR1 SGHRS and CDR2 YFSETQ come from the germline V gene. This CDR3 comprises 12 residues. V was pared by 4 bases and J by 2 bases, with 4 bases between. CDR3 amino acids: CASSPPYNEQFF. As DNA, the CDR3 is TGCGCCAGCAGCCCCCCCTACAATGAGCAGTTCTTC.

V gene TRBV10-1 combines with J gene TRBJ2-7; 8 nucleotides match TRBD2. Germline values: CDR1 WNHNN, CDR2 SYGVQD (reference sequence). V gave up 0 bases and J gave up 1 base; unmatched junction bases: 5. This CDR3 region has 16 residues. The CDR3 here is CASSESKSGSSYEQYF. The CDR3 DNA reads as TGCGCCAGCAGTGAGTCGAAGAGCGGGAGTTCCTACGAGCAGTACTTC.

V and J are TRBV7-9 and TRBJ1-1; 9 bases are shared with TRBD1. The CDR3 has 15 amino acids. Germline V gene lookup returns CDR1 SEHNR and CDR2 FQNEAQ (reference sequence). V trimming: 3 bases; J trimming: 5 bases; junction bases outside the gene matches: 7. CDR3 in DNA: TGTGCCAGCAGCTTGGGACAGGGACCCTGGACTGAAGCTTTCTTT. This codes for CASSLGQGPWTEAFF.

The genes are TRBV18 and TRBJ2-2; 14 bases fit TRBD2. The junction had 4 bases not matched to a gene; V was cut back by 4 bases and J by 6 bases. The CDR3 extends over 16 amino acids. Germline CDR1 reads KGHSH; CDR2 reads LQKENI. CDR3 sequence: CASSQPGLAGAGELFF. The DNA for the CDR3 is TGTGCCAGCTCACAACCGGGACTAGCGGGAGCCGGGGAGCTGTTTTTT.